This TCR beta chain emerged from a study of cytomegalovirus exposure and HLA in healthy donors. Whole-study context: It was reported in a later analysis that the same platform had been used for the 120 validation repertoires as for the 550 to 700 first-cohort repertoires. Study-wide findings and caveats: The CMV antigen specificity of a few CMV-associated chains was confirmed through in vitro analysis. Usually a TCR sequence was rare, but some public TCRs were found in many donors.

The CDR3 contains 16 residues. The germline gives CDR1 MNHEY, CDR2 SMNVEV (reference sequence). V dropped 5 bases and J dropped 3; count of bases not matched to a gene: 7. As concerns this clone: Its target is not known.

Clones were read by immunoSEQ multiplex PCR, and TCRdb kept only the in-frame ones, dropping some. Altogether 95,000 to 150,000 clones are present, around 94% being singletons, with the ten largest covering more than 0.9%. This TCR derives from a woman under 30 in good health and CMV-seronegative. The chain joins TRBV27 to TRBJ2-1; 10 positions agree with TRBD2. Sequencing was performed on PBMCs. CDR3 sequence reads: CASSPGLADLYNEQFF. The CDR3 DNA reads TGTGCCAGCAGTCCCGGACTAGCGGACCTCTACAATGAGCAGTTCTTC.